These T cell receptor beta chains were read from a single sample in a study of blood T cells in healthy people across ages. MiXCR, applied by TCRdb to the 5' RACE reads, yields one record per CDR3 protein. This sample carries 1.5 million to 2 million distinct CDR3 sequences, 28% of them seen once, and the ten largest clones take 7.7%. The source material was blood. The receptors here all came from a woman in her 30s in good health. Each CDR3 is given without its conserved first and last residue.

v_gene	len	j_gene	CDR3aa
TRBV12-5	12	TRBJ2-3	ASGRDRETDTQY
TRBV20-1	14	TRBJ2-3	SAVPPVGGRTDTQY
TRBV20-1	8	TRBJ1-2	SARNGGYT
TRBV6-6	14	TRBJ2-7	ASSSQGGTTYNEQY
TRBV5-1	11	TRBJ1-1	ARKTNRNTEAF
TRBV6-6	14	TRBJ2-1	ASSTPGGGSYNEQF
TRBV6-2/TRBV6-3	12	TRBJ2-1	ASSSGGRQNEQF
TRBV20-1	12	TRBJ2-7	SATPGQGAYEQY
TRBV2	14	TRBJ2-1	ASSVIAGGSYNEQF
TRBV28	12	TRBJ2-7	ASVRDRGSGEQY
TRBV6-5	12	TRBJ2-5	ATSSLGSWETQY
TRBV28	12	TRBJ2-5	ASSSSDIMKTQY
TRBV15	11	TRBJ2-1	ATSATSGPEQF
TRBV19	11	TRBJ2-1	ASRATVSNEQF
TRBV5-5	13	TRBJ2-3	ASSMDPQFTDTQY
TRBV12-3/TRBV12-4	13	TRBJ1-5	ASRPGQGGNQPQH
TRBV5-1	12	TRBJ2-5	ASSKAGGEETQY
TRBV14	13	TRBJ1-6	ASSQGRPWNSPLH
TRBV2	15	TRBJ2-5	ASSPPGTSGAYNEQY
TRBV5-1	13	TRBJ2-5	ASTGVAGIPETQY
TRBV30	11	TRBJ2-7	AWNEGGTYEQY
TRBV14	15	TRBJ2-1	ASSPLSAGRRTNEQF
TRBV4-1	15	TRBJ2-5	ASSQDSRFGFQETQY
TRBV29-1	10	TRBJ1-5	SVSVSNQPQH
TRBV6-6	14	TRBJ2-1	ASSLSGTGAAIEQF
TRBV15	12	TRBJ1-5	ATSSSTSNQPQH
TRBV10-3	13	TRBJ2-7	AISEADRATYEQY
TRBV5-1	15	TRBJ2-6	ASSLVGRTSGANVLT
TRBV18	13	TRBJ2-1	ASSPGTTRNNEQF
TRBV20-1	14	TRBJ1-2	SARDSHPKPIDGYT
TRBV20-1	14	TRBJ2-1	SARDPKASGIGEQF
TRBV10-3	13	TRBJ2-5	AISEWTSGQETQY
TRBV19	17	TRBJ2-4	ASSISGRSGEGRKNIQY
TRBV7-2	12	TRBJ2-5	ASSLLGAVETQY
TRBV18	11	TRBJ1-1	ASSPRYDTEAF
TRBV12-3/TRBV12-4	11	TRBJ1-2	ASQRGQKYGYT
TRBV7-6	11	TRBJ1-4	ASSLAANEKLF
TRBV11-2	11	TRBJ1-2	ASSLGPMYGYT
TRBV13	12	TRBJ1-1	ASSLGGIGTEAF
TRBV9	12	TRBJ2-5	ASSDGVSQETQY
TRBV10-3	11	TRBJ2-3	AISASGVDTQY
TRBV7-2	13	TRBJ2-7	ASSLASREGYEQY
TRBV5-6	15	TRBJ2-3	ASSFLLAGDLTDTQY
TRBV4-1	16	TRBJ2-7	ASSHGAYAGTGSYEQY
TRBV7-2	12	TRBJ1-2	ASSPEGRGSGYT
TRBV15	10	TRBJ1-2	ATSRGDGGYT
TRBV27	10	TRBJ1-1	ASSRWGQEAF
TRBV20-1	12	TRBJ2-3	SAAIAGSADTQY
TRBV7-9	10	TRBJ1-5	SSSLDGQPQH
TRBV12-3/TRBV12-4	14	TRBJ2-5	ASSLGRGQGKETQY
TRBV7-3	12	TRBJ2-2	ASSLTGPAGELF
TRBV25-1	12	TRBJ2-1	ASRSGGGYNEQF
TRBV7-3	13	TRBJ2-7	ASSLTRGPQYEQY
TRBV2	12	TRBJ2-5	ASRAGLALKTQY
TRBV29-1	14	TRBJ2-1	SVEDLEGSSYNGQF
TRBV4-1	16	TRBJ1-6	ASSQYYLVGELNSPLH
TRBV5-1	12	TRBJ2-3	ASSTAPGVDTQY
TRBV20-1	9	TRBJ2-3	SARDGITQY
TRBV7-6	10	TRBJ2-7	ASSLDTLEQY
TRBV10-2	12	TRBJ2-7	ASRPGQGIYEQY